This T cell receptor (beta chain) derives from a study of blood T cell repertoires in COVID-19. About the research overall: COVID-19 samples from acute and convalescent phases originated in the United States, Italy and Spain. T cells, B-cell-depleted T cells, or PBMCs provided the cDNA or gDNA that served as material.

Original data processing: Amplification of reference gene primers was used by the study to estimate nucleated cell counts. Profiling relied on immunoSEQ multiplex PCR, and the TCRdb table lists in-frame clones only, not all of them. D and trimming were read from the DNA, whereas the V and J calls and clone size are those reported in that table. The table shows hundreds of thousands of clones, with roughly 90% occurring only once. Those enrolled in Seattle joined during active infection and were followed longitudinally afterward. V trimming: 2 bases; J trimming: 11 bases; junction bases outside the gene matches: 6. This CDR3 comprises 13 residues. Germline V lookup: CDR1 MGHRA, CDR2 YSYEKL.

The receptor was isolated from a woman in her thirties with COVID-19, enrolled during active disease. The chain combines TRBV4-1 with TRBJ1-1; 9 nucleotides align to TRBD1. Sequencing was carried out using peripheral blood. CDR3 bases: TGCGCCAGCAGCCAACTACAGGGGGCGGGGGCTTTCTTT. Protein: CASSQLQGAGAFF.